Included here is one TCR beta chain sequence, with context. It has no known antigen specificity. Nothing much larger sits one base from this clone, and base qualities are not available. This sample is part of a study of siplizumab effects on memory and regulatory T cells (dated by TCRdb to the late 2010s). Background for the entire study: The effect of the anti-CD2 antibody siplizumab on alloreactive T-cell subsets was examined in allogeneic mixed lymphocyte reactions constructed from human PBMCs.

The library was built by means of the immunoSEQ multiplex PCR assay. The deep sequencing platform assayed around 95,000 TCR templates per sample. Genomic DNA extracted from sorted T cells was used for TCRbeta CDR3 sequencing. The study's processing was this. Clonal analysis of TCRbeta CDR3 data was done in the R programming language. Alloreactive CD4+ and CD8+ clones were identified by comparing unstimulated samples to CFSE-low samples taken after the reaction. By matching sequences to the repertoires of sorted unstimulated Treg and non-Treg cells, each alloreactive CD4+ clone was assigned a regulatory or non-regulatory origin. In TCRdb, the immuneACCESS table is reduced to in-frame sequences with V and J assigned. These tables do not hold every clone; where another copy was compared, an unresolved V gene accounts for under half, and the others remain unexplained. D and trimming come from the DNA, and the V and J calls and clone size come from that table. The sample has roughly 60,000 clones on record, about 92% of them singletons. Around 40% of the sample goes to the ten largest clones.

Trimming removed 0 bases from V and 0 bases from J; the gene matches leave 2 bases unexplained. The CDR3 covers 16 residues, taking in both the cysteine and the phenylalanine. Solely the CDR3 DNA is kept, with 48 bases framed from the first base. CDR1 and CDR2, per the germline V gene, are SGHRS and YFSETQ. Here is what the overall study found, with its caveats: The cumulative frequency of alloreactive sequences that could be traced back to unstimulated CD4+ memory T cells was significantly reduced by siplizumab. No functional confirmation was obtained for the suppressive function of proliferating Tregs from siplizumab cultures. A naive or memory phenotype could not be assigned to roughly 80-97% of proliferating CD4+ or CD8+ clones. Sequences below about 10^-5 frequency were poorly captured, so only a minor fraction of alloreactive clones could be mapped to unstimulated subsets. Unstimulated naive T cells appeared to be more diverse than memory T cells, and naive cells seemed to make a substantial contribution to the alloresponse. Of the alloreactive CD4+ clones that could be mapped, the Treg-derived share averaged 68.8% with siplizumab compared with approximately 30% in control reactions.

Sorted unstimulated T cells and proliferating T cells recovered from mixed lymphocyte reactions were subjected to TCRbeta CDR3 sequencing. Fresh whole blood from approximately 10 HLA-typed healthy donors was used to isolate PBMCs. This clonotype was obtained from a human donor in good health. The chain uses TRBV5-1 and TRBJ1-4; 7 bases in the junction line up with TRBD1. Sequencing used CD8+ T cells sorted from blood. The CDR3 corresponds to CASSLARGATNEKLFF. The sequenced DNA: TGCGCCAGCAGCTTGGCCAGGGGGGCAACTAATGAAAAACTGTTTTTT.